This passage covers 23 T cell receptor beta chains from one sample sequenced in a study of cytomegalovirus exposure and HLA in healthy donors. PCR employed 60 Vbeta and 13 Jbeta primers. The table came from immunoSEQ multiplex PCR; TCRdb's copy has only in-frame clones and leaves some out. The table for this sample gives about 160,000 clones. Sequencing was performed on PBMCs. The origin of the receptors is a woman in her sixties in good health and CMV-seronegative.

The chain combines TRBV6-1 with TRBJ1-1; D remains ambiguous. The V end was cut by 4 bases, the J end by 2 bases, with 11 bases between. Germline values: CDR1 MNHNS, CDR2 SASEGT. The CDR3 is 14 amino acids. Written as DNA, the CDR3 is TGTGCCAGCAGTGCCAATCTACCCAACACTGAAGCTTTCTTT. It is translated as CASSANLPNTEAFF.

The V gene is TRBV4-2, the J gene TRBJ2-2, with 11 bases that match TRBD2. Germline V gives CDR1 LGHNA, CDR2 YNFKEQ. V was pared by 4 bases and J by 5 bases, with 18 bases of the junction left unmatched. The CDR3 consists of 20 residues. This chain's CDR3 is CASSRLNRPGLAVRTGELFF. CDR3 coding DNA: TGTGCCAGCAGCCGCCTAAACCGACCGGGACTAGCGGTCCGAACCGGGGAGCTGTTTTTT.

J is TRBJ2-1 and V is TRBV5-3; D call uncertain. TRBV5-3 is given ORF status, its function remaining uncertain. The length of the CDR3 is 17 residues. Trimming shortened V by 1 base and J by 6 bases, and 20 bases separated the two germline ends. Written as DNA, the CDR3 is TGTGCCAGAAGCTTGCAGGTTGGGTCTCCCCCCCCCAATGAGCAGTTCTTC. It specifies CARSLQVGSPPPNEQFF.

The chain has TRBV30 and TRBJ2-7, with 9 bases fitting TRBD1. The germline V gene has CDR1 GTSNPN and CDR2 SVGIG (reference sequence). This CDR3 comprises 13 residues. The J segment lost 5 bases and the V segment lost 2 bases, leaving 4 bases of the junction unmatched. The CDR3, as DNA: TGTGCCTGGAGTAGACAGGGGGGGGACGAGCAGTACTTC. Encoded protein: CAWSRQGGDEQYF.

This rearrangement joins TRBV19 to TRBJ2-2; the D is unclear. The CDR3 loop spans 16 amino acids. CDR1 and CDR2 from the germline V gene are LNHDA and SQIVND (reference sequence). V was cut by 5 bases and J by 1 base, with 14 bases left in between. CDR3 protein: CASSPSPPRNTGELFF. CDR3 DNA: TGTGCCAGTAGTCCCTCGCCCCCGAGGAACACCGGGGAGCTGTTTTTT.

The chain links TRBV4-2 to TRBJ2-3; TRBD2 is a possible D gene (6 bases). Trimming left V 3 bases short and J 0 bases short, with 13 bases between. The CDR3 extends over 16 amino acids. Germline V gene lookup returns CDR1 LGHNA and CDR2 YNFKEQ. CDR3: CASSHPFSGSTDTQYF. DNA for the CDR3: TGTGCCAGCAGCCACCCCTTTAGCGGAAGCACAGATACGCAGTATTTT.

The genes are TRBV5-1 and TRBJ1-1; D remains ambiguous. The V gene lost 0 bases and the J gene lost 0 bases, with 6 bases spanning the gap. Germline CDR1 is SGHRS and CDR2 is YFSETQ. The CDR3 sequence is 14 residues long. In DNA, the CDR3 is TGCGCCAGCAGCTTGGACAGTGTGAACACTGAAGCTTTCTTT. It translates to CASSLDSVNTEAFF.

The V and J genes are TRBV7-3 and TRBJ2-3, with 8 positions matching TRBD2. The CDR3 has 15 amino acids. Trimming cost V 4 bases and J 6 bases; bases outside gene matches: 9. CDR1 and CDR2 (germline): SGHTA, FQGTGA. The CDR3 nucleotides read TGTGCCAGCAGCTCTTCGGGGGGGCCAGGGGATACGCAGTATTTT. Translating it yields CASSSSGGPGDTQYF.

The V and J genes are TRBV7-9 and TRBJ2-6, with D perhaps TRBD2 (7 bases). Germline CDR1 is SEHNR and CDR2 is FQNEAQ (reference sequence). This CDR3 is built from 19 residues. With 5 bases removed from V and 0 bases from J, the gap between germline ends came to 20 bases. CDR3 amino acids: CASSPGGQPLDSGANVLTF. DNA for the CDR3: TGTGCCAGCAGCCCCGGGGGGCAGCCCTTAGACTCTGGGGCCAACGTCCTGACTTTC.

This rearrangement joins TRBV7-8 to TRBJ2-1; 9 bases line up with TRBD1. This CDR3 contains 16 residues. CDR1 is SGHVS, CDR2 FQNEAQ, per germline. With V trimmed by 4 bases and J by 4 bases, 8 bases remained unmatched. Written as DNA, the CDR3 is TGTGCCAGCAGCTACCGCCGGGACAGGGCTTACAATGAGCAGTTCTTC. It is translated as CASSYRRDRAYNEQFF.

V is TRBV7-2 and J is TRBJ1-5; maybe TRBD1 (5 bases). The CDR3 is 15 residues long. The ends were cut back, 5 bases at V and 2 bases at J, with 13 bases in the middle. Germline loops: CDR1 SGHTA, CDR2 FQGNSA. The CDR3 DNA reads TGTGCCAGCAGCCTCAGGCGGGGGGGCAATCAGCCCCAGCATTTT. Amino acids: CASSLRRGGNQPQHF.

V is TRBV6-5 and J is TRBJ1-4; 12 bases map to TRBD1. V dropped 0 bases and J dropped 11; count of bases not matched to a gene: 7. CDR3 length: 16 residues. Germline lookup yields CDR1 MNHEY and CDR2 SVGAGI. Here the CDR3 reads CASSYSSGTGGEKLFF. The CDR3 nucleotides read TGTGCCAGCAGTTACTCAAGCGGGACAGGGGGCGAGAAACTGTTTTTT.

Here the CDR3 reads CASRGTSGRIDEQFF. The DNA of the CDR3 is TGCGCCAGCAGGGGGACTAGCGGGAGAATCGATGAGCAGTTCTTC. The genes are TRBV10-2 and TRBJ2-1; 14 bases agree with TRBD2. Germline CDR1 is WSHSY and CDR2 is SAAADI. V trimming: 6 bases; J trimming: 8 bases; junction bases outside the gene matches: 6. The CDR3 is made up of 15 amino acids.

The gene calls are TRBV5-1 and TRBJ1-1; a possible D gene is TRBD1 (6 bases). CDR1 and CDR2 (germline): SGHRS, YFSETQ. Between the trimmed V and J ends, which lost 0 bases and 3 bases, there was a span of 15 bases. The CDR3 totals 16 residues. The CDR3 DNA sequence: TGCGCCAGCAGCTTGGCCCTGGGCAGGGGCGACACTGAAGCTTTCTTT. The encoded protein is CASSLALGRGDTEAFF. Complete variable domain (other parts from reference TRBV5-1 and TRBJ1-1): KAGVTQTPRYLIKTRGQQVTLSCSPISGHRSVSWYQQTPGQGLQFLFEYFSETQRNKGNFPGRFSGRQFSNSRSEMNVSTLELGDSALYLCASSLALGRGDTEAFFGQGTRLTVV.

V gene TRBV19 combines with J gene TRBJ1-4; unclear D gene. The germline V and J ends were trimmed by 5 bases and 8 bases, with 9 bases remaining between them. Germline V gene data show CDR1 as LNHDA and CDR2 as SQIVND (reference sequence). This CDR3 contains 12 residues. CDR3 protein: CASSSRWEKLFF. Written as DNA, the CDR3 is TGTGCCAGTAGTTCTCGGTGGGAAAAACTGTTTTTT.

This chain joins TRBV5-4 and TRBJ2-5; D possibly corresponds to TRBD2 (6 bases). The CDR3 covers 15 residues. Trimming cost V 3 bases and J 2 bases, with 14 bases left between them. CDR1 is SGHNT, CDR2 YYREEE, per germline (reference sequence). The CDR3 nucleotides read TGTGCCAGCAGCTCTCCCGGCGGGATTCAAGAGACCCAGTACTTC. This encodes CASSSPGGIQETQYF.

CDR3 DNA sequence: TGTGCCAGCAGCTTGGGACACTTTAGCACAGATACGCAGTATTTT. It yields the protein CASSLGHFSTDTQYF. V and J are TRBV5-5 and TRBJ2-3; D is ambiguous. The CDR3 length is 15 residues. The V end lost 0 bases, the J end lost 0 bases, and 8 bases lay between the germline ends. CDR1 is SGHKS, CDR2 YYEKEE, per germline (reference sequence).

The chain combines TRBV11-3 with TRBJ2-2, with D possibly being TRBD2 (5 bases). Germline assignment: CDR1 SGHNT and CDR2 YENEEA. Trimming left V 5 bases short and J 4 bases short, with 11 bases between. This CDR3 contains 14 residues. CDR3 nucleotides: TGTGCCAGCAGCCAGCTCCGGGGCACCGGGGAGCTGTTTTTT. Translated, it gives CASSQLRGTGELFF.

CDR3 coding DNA: TGTGCCAGTAGTGAGACAGGATCCTACGAGCAGTACTTC. It yields the protein CASSETGSYEQYF. This sequence joins TRBV19 and TRBJ2-7, with D possibly TRBD1 on 6 matching bases. V was clipped by 5 bases and J by 1 base, with 9 bases between them. The CDR3 runs to 13 residues. Germline CDR1 is LNHDA and CDR2 is SQIVND (reference sequence).

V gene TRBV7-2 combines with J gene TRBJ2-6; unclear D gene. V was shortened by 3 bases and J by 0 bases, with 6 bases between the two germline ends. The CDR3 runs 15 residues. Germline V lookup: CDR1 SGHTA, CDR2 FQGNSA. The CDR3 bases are TGTGCCAGCAGCTTGTTTAGCTCTGGGGCCAACGTCCTGACTTTC. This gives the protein CASSLFSSGANVLTF.

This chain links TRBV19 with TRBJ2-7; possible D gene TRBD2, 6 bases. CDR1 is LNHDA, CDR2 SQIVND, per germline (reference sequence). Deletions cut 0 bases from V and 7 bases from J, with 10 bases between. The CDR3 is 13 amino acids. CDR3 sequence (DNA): TGTGCCAGTAGTATAGATCTTGGGAGGGAGCAGTACTTC. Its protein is CASSIDLGREQYF.

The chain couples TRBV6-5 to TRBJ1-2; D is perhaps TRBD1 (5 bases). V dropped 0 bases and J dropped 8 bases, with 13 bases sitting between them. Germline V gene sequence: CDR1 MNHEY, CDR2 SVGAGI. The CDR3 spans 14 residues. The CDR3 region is CASSYSMGPRGYTF. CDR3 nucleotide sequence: TGTGCCAGCAGTTACTCGATGGGGCCTAGGGGCTACACCTTC.

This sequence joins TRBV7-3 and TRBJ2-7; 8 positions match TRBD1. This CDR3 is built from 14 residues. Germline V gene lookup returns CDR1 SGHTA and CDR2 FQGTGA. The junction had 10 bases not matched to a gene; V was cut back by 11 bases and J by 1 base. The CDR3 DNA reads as TGTGCCTCCGCCTTAGGACAGGGATCCTACGAGCAGTACTTC. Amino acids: CASALGQGSYEQYF.